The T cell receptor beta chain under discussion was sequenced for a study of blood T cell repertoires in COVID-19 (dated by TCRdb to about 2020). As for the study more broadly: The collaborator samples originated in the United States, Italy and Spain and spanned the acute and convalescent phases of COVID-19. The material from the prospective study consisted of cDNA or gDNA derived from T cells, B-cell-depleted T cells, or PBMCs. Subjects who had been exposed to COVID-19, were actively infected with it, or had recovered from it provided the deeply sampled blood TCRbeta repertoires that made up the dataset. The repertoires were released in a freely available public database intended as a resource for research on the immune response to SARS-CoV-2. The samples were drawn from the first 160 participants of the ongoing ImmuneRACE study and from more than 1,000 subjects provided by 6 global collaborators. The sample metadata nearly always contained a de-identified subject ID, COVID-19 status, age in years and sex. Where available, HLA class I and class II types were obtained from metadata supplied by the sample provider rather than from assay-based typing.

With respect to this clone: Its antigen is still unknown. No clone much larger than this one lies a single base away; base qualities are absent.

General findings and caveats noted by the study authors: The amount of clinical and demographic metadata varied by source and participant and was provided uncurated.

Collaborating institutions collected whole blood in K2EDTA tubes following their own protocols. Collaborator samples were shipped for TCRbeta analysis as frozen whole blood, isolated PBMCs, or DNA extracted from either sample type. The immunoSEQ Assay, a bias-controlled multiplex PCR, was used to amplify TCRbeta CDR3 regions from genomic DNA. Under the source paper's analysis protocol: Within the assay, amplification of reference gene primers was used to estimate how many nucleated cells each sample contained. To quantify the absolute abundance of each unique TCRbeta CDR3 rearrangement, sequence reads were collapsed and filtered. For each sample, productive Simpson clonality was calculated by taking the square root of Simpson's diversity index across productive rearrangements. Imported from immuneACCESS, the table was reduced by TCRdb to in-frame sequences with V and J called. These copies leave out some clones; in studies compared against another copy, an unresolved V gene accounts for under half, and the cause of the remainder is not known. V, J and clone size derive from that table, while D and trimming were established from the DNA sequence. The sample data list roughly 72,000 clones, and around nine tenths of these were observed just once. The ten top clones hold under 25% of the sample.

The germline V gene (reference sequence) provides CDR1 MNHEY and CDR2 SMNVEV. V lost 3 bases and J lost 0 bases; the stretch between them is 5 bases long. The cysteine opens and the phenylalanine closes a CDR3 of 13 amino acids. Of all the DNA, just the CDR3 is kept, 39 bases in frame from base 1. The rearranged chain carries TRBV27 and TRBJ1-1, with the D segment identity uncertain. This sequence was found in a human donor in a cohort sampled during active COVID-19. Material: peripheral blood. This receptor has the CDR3 CASSFRVNTEAFF. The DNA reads TGTGCCAGCAGTTTTCGGGTGAACACTGAAGCTTTCTTT.